This TCR beta chain was recorded in a study of T-cell memory formation after mild COVID-19. As for the study in general: TCR clustering was largely donor specific.

Study-level points and caveats: Contracting clones from day 15 to 85 had balanced CD4/CD8; later expanders favoured CD4+.

In this sample, this clonotype turned up a few times. What it binds is not known. This CDR3 region has 16 residues. After removal of 0 bases from V and 2 bases from J, the junction contained 5 bases not matched to a gene. Germline-derived CDR1 and CDR2 are SGHAT and FQNNGV. TCR alpha and TCR beta cDNA libraries carrying sample barcodes and UMIs came from 5'RACE with constant-segment primers. TCRdb re-analysed the 5' RACE reads in MiXCR, keeping a single row per CDR3 protein. Among about 190,000 distinct CDR3 sequences listed, around 26% were seen once. This clonotype was sampled from an adult woman who had mild COVID-19 (a few samples of this study predate the infection). Cell type and time point are not known. The sample consisted of PBMCs or a T cell subset sorted from them (not recorded which). This chain uses TRBV11-2 with TRBJ1-2; TRBD1 matches 8 bases. The CDR3 loop reads CASSLEPGQVNYGYTF. The CDR3 bases are TGTGCCAGCAGCTTAGAGCCGGGACAGGTGAACTATGGCTACACCTTC.